The present T cell receptor beta chain was sequenced within a study of shared clonotypes between healthy human individuals. Points from the study as a whole: In general, naive subsets displayed greater estimated richness than memory subsets did.

Of note for this clone: Its antigen is still unknown.

In the naive CD8 group, cells lacked CD45RO and were positively selected for CCR7, so terminally differentiated effector memory CD45RA+ cells were left out. The assay used deep level. Some 30,000 T cell genomes, or around 200 ng DNA, went into the sorted-subset replicate PCRs. Some clones are missing from TCRdb's copy, which holds only in-frame ones; the method was immunoSEQ multiplex PCR. The repertoire has approximately 2,200,000 clones, under 95% of them found once; the top ten carry roughly 1.8%. Looked up from germline, CDR1 is MGHRA and CDR2 is YSYEKL. CDR3 length equals 17 residues. Trimming removed 7 bases from V and 5 bases from J; junction bases left unmatched: 16.

The sample comprised naive CD8+ T cells from PBMCs. This clonotype was obtained from a man between 18 and 29 years old in good health. Some clones in this sample may be carry-over from other donors' samples. The chain links TRBV4-1 to TRBJ2-4, with 8 bases lining up with TRBD2. CDR3 amino acids: CASKPRGYETSENIQYF. The CDR3 bases are TGCGCCAGCAAGCCAAGAGGCTACGAGACTAGCGAAAACATTCAGTACTTC.